The following is a T cell receptor (beta chain) sequence with its context. Its antigen is unidentified. This CDR3 spans 15 amino acids. CDR1 SGDLS and CDR2 YYNGEE come from the germline V gene. V was pared by 6 bases and J by 0 bases, with 7 bases of the junction left unmatched. Template switching supplied a universal primer site; unique molecular identifiers were carried on the cDNA. In TCRdb, the 5' RACE reads were re-called with MiXCR into one record per CDR3 protein. This sample has 300,000 to 400,000 distinct CDR3 sequences, with approximately 13% found just once. These data originate in a study of identical twins. Overall study results and limits: Where beta out-of-frame sequences were concerned, excess twin sharing was weaker. The abundant beta clonotypes from cord blood had fewer insertions, and memory repertoires had none of this.

The data also belong to a second study, concerning yellow fever vaccine responses in identical twins. That report adds: Vaccine T cell responses of twins reportedly seemed partly convergent and partly personalized.

The TCR sequence derives from a woman aged 18-29 years in good health. The sample taken for sequencing was CD8+ T cells sorted from blood. The rearrangement uses TRBV9 and TRBJ2-3, with 7 nucleotides matching TRBD2. The CDR3 region has the DNA TGTGCCAGCACTGCTAGCGGACTAAGCACAGATACGCAGTATTTT. The encoded protein is CASTASGLSTDTQYF. Full variable domain (remainder filled in from reference TRBV9 and TRBJ2-3): DSGVTQTPKHLITATGQRVTLRCSPRSGDLSVYWYQQSLDQGLQFLIQYYNGEERAKGNILERFSAQQFPDLHSELNLSSLELGDSALYFCASTASGLSTDTQYFGPGTRLTVL.